These 13 T cell receptor beta chains share one sample of origin, sequenced in a study of blood T cell repertoires in COVID-19. Measured with immunoSEQ multiplex PCR; TCRdb has only the in-frame clones, and not every one. The table has some 100,000 clones, 86% seen once; the top ten hold about 9.3%. The material sequenced was peripheral blood. The receptors here all came from a man in his forties or fifties with acute or convalescent COVID-19.

The V gene is TRBV24-1, the J gene TRBJ2-3, with D possibly matching TRBD2 (6 bases). Trimming removed 4 bases from V and 2 bases from J, with 12 bases in between. From germline, CDR1 is KGHDR and CDR2 SFDVKD. This CDR3 spans 15 amino acids. CDR3 DNA sequence: TGTGCCACCAGTGACTCGGGAGCTAACACAGATACGCAGTATTTT. Protein: CATSDSGANTDTQYF.

This chain links TRBV3-1 (or the pseudogene TRBV3-2) with TRBJ2-7; 11 nucleotides align to TRBD2. The V segment lost 5 bases and the J segment 5 bases; nucleotides outside the gene matches: 5. The CDR3 loop spans 14 amino acids. Germline CDR1 reads LGHDT; CDR2 reads YNNKEL (reference sequence). This CDR3 is CASSLLAGDNEQYF. CDR3 in DNA: TGTGCCAGCAGCTTACTAGCGGGAGACAACGAGCAGTACTTC.

This chain links TRBV6-5 with TRBJ1-4; TRBD1 matches 9 bases. The V segment lost 8 bases and the J segment 6 bases; nucleotides outside the gene matches: 7. Germline CDR1 is MNHEY and CDR2 is SVGAGI. The length of the CDR3 is 14 residues. CDR3 amino acids: CASSLDRGDEKLFF. The CDR3 DNA is TGTGCCAGCTCCTTGGACAGGGGCGATGAAAAACTGTTTTTT.

This rearrangement joins TRBV18 to TRBJ2-5, with 14 nucleotides matching TRBD2. Trimming removed 3 bases from V and 4 bases from J; junction bases left unmatched: 4. The germline V gene encodes CDR1 KGHSH and CDR2 LQKENI. The CDR3 spans 16 residues. CDR3 residues: CASSPGLAGAGETQYF. CDR3 nucleotides: TGTGCCAGCTCACCGGGACTAGCGGGAGCTGGAGAGACCCAGTACTTC.

V gene TRBV19 combines with J gene TRBJ2-7; no definite D call. Germline V gives CDR1 LNHDA, CDR2 SQIVND (reference sequence). CDR3 length equals 15 residues. The V end was cut by 4 bases, the J end by 2 bases, with 15 bases between. The CDR3 here is CASSNVGRGPYEQYF. CDR3 DNA sequence: TGTGCCAGTAGTAATGTCGGCAGAGGCCCCTACGAGCAGTACTTC.

The rearrangement links TRBV7-9 to TRBJ2-2; 12 positions agree with TRBD2. CDR1 and CDR2 from the germline V gene are SEHNR and FQNEAQ (reference sequence). This CDR3 comprises 15 residues. The trim removed 5 bases at V and 6 bases at J, leaving 4 bases unmatched. The CDR3 coding sequence is TGTGCCAGCAGCCCTAGCGGGAGGGCCTCCGGGGAGCTGTTTTTT. It is translated as CASSPSGRASGELFF.

The V and J genes are TRBV27 and TRBJ1-5; the D gene is possibly TRBD1 (6 bases). The CDR3 is 15 residues long. CDR1 is MNHEY and CDR2 is SMNVEV in the germline V gene (reference sequence). Trimming left V 5 bases short and J 4 bases short, with 15 bases between. The CDR3 DNA sequence: TGTGCCAGCAGTCCTCAGGGGTTCGGGAATCAGCCCCAGCATTTT. This encodes CASSPQGFGNQPQHF.

The J gene is TRBJ2-1, the V gene TRBV4-1, with 13 positions matching TRBD2. The CDR3 length is 14 residues. V lost 7 bases, J lost 12 bases, and 9 bases stayed unmatched. CDR1 and CDR2 (germline): MGHRA, YSYEKL. CDR3 nucleotide sequence: TGCGCCAGCACGTGGACTAGCGGGAGCGGGATGCAGTTCTTC. Protein: CASTWTSGSGMQFF.

CDR3 protein: CASSPTSGSYEQYF. The CDR3 nucleotides are TGTGCCAGCAGCCCTACTAGCGGCTCCTACGAGCAGTACTTC. This chain joins TRBV6-6 and TRBJ2-7; 8 bases align to TRBD2. V shed 6 bases and J 0 bases; nucleotides not matched to a gene: 4. The germline V gene encodes CDR1 MNHNY and CDR2 SVGAGI (reference sequence). The CDR3 spans 14 residues.

CDR3 bases: TGTGCCAGCAGTGAGGGACTGGGGAACACTGAAGCTTTCTTT. Protein: CASSEGLGNTEAFF. The chain uses TRBV6-4 and TRBJ1-1; D may be TRBD1 (5 bases). This CDR3 spans 14 amino acids. The germline V and J ends were trimmed by 3 bases and 1 base, with 9 bases remaining between them. Germline values: CDR1 MRHNA, CDR2 SNTAGT.

This rearrangement joins TRBV24-1 to TRBJ2-2, with D unclear. The length of the CDR3 is 14 residues. The germline V gene encodes CDR1 KGHDR and CDR2 SFDVKD. V was shortened by 3 bases and J by 5 bases, with 9 bases between the two germline ends. CDR3 nucleotides: TGTGCCACCAGTGATCCCTGGCAGACCGGGGAGCTGTTTTTT. Residues: CATSDPWQTGELFF.

CDR3 sequence: CASSPPRLAGSSHEQFF. The CDR3 DNA reads as TGTGCCAGTAGTCCACCCCGACTAGCGGGAAGCAGCCATGAGCAGTTCTTC. V is TRBV19 and J is TRBJ2-1; 11 nucleotides match TRBD2. Looked up from germline, CDR1 is LNHDA and CDR2 is SQIVND (reference sequence). The CDR3 spans 17 residues. V dropped 5 bases and J dropped 8; count of bases not matched to a gene: 14.

V is TRBV27 and J is TRBJ2-2; no firm D call. V gave up 4 bases and J gave up 1 base, with 10 bases separating them. Germline CDR1 MNHEY, CDR2 SMNVEV (reference sequence). There are 15 residues in the CDR3. In nucleotides, the CDR3 is TGTGCCAGCAGTTACGTGACTCTGAACACCGGGGAGCTGTTTTTT. As protein: CASSYVTLNTGELFF.